The 15 T cell receptor beta chains presented below share a single source sample, sequenced in a study of T cells after yellow fever vaccination. Each CDR3 protein gets one entry after TCRdb re-called the 5' RACE reads with MiXCR. The sample lists hundreds of thousands of distinct CDR3 sequences; over 3.5% were seen once. Sequencing was performed on PBMCs, taken 5 days after the yellow fever booster vaccination. These receptors came from a man between 18 and 29 years old who received the YFV17D yellow fever vaccine.

This clonotype was found a few times. V is TRBV5-4 and J is TRBJ2-7; D is uncertain. Germline V CDR1 and CDR2: SGHNT, YYREEE (reference sequence). Trimming took off 7 bases at V and 0 bases at J, with 11 bases between the two ends. The CDR3 consists of 13 residues. In DNA, the CDR3 is TGTGCCAGCGGGTTTAGAAACTCCTACGAGCAGTACTTC. Translated: CASGFRNSYEQYF.

This chain links TRBV29-1 with TRBJ1-2; D remains unclear. Germline V gives CDR1 SQVTM, CDR2 ANQGSEA. CDR3 length: 15 amino acids. Trimming took off 6 bases at V and 2 bases at J, with 19 bases between the two ends. Here the CDR3 DNA reads TGCAGCGTGGGTAATCCGCGGGAGTGGAACTATGGCTACACCTTC. The encoded protein is CSVGNPREWNYGYTF.

The rearrangement joins TRBV19 to TRBJ2-2; D may be TRBD2 (5 bases). CDR3 length: 17 residues. Trimming stripped 6 bases from V and 4 bases from J, with 21 bases between. The germline V gene encodes CDR1 LNHDA and CDR2 SQIVND (reference sequence). The CDR3 nucleotides read TGTGCCAGTAGGGCCGCGGCGGGCTGGTATGGCACCGGGGAGCTGTTTTTT. Amino acids: CASRAAAGWYGTGELFF.

The chain employs TRBV4-1 and TRBJ2-2, with 7 bases identical to TRBD1. The germline CDR1 and CDR2 sequences are MGHRA and YSYEKL. J was trimmed by 1 base and V by 3 bases; bases with no gene match: 5. CDR3 length: 16 amino acids. The CDR3 region is CASSHYRGENTGELFF. The DNA for the CDR3 is TGCGCCAGCAGCCATTACAGGGGCGAGAACACCGGGGAGCTGTTTTTT.

This rearrangement joins TRBV20-1 to TRBJ1-1; D perhaps matches TRBD1 (6 bases). Germline CDR1 and CDR2: DFQATT and SNEGSKA (reference sequence). This CDR3 is built from 14 residues. Trimming stripped 0 bases from V and 11 bases from J, with 19 bases between. The DNA for the CDR3 is TGCAGTGCTAGAGATCGTGAGAACAGGGCCTGGGCTTTCTTT. It translates to CSARDRENRAWAFF.

In its sample, this clonotype was seen many times. This rearrangement joins TRBV18 to TRBJ2-5; 9 nucleotides line up with TRBD1. Germline CDR1 KGHSH, CDR2 LQKENI. The CDR3 contains 16 residues. The V segment lost 3 bases and the J segment 4 bases; nucleotides outside the gene matches: 9. The CDR3 DNA reads as TGTGCCAGCTCACCCGCGCGGGGACAGGGAGGAGAGACCCAGTACTTC. Its translation is CASSPARGQGGETQYF.

This clonotype has just a few counts. This chain connects TRBV5-6 to TRBJ1-1; tentatively, D is TRBD1 (5 bases). This CDR3 region has 14 residues. Per germline, CDR1 SGHDT and CDR2 YYEEEE. Between the trimmed V and J ends, which lost 5 bases and 4 bases, there was a span of 15 bases. CDR3 coding DNA: TGTGCCAGCAGATCGGCCGGGGGGGGCACTGAAGCTTTCTTT. This sequence encodes CASRSAGGGTEAFF.

This clonotype has a handful of counts. DNA for the CDR3: TGTGCCAGCAGTACAGGGGCTGGGGCCAACGTCCTGACTTTC. Protein sequence: CASSTGAGANVLTF. The chain couples TRBV11-2 to TRBJ2-6; 7 bases fit TRBD1. The germline CDR1 and CDR2 sequences are SGHAT and FQNNGV. The CDR3 spans 14 residues. V shed 6 bases and J 2 bases; nucleotides not matched to a gene: 1.

The rearrangement uses TRBV6-5 and TRBJ2-1; 12 nucleotides align to TRBD2. The J segment lost 10 bases and the V segment lost 2 bases, leaving 3 bases of the junction unmatched. Per germline, CDR1 MNHEY and CDR2 SVGAGI. The CDR3 spans 14 residues. CDR3 nucleotide sequence: TGTGCCAGCAGTTACCCTGGGACTAGCGGGGAGCAGTTCTTC. Its protein is CASSYPGTSGEQFF.

This clonotype was observed a handful of times. The rearrangement links TRBV4-2 to TRBJ2-1, with no clear D. Germline V gives CDR1 LGHNA, CDR2 YNFKEQ. Trimming shortened V by 2 bases and J by 5 bases, and 10 bases separated the two germline ends. The CDR3 spans 14 residues. The CDR3 DNA follows: TGTGCCAGCAGCCAAACCCAACTGAACAATGAGCAGTTCTTC. Translating it yields CASSQTQLNNEQFF.

This clonotype has at least ten counts. The chain employs TRBV5-1 and TRBJ1-1; D gene uncertain. Germline V gene sequence: CDR1 SGHRS, CDR2 YFSETQ. Trimming shortened V by 0 bases and J by 6 bases, and 12 bases separated the two germline ends. This CDR3 has 14 residues. In nucleotides, the CDR3 is TGCGCCAGCAGCTTGGAGCTTATGCGAGCTGAAGCTTTCTTT. This translates into CASSLELMRAEAFF. The variable domain in full, completed from reference TRBV5-1 and TRBJ1-1, reads KAGVTQTPRYLIKTRGQQVTLSCSPISGHRSVSWYQQTPGQGLQFLFEYFSETQRNKGNFPGRFSGRQFSNSRSEMNVSTLELGDSALYLCASSLELMRAEAFFGQGTRLTVV.

V is TRBV5-1 and J is TRBJ1-1; tentatively, D is TRBD1 (5 bases). The CDR3 runs 15 residues. V lost 3 bases, J lost 5 bases, and 17 bases lay in between. Germline V gene lookup returns CDR1 SGHRS and CDR2 YFSETQ. The CDR3 sequence: CASSSQDLLGTEAFF. The CDR3, as DNA: TGCGCCAGCAGCTCACAGGACTTACTCGGGACTGAAGCTTTCTTT.

The table lists this clonotype with a few counts. This chain links TRBV7-8 with TRBJ2-7, with D maybe TRBD2 (5 bases). The CDR3 is 16 residues long. V dropped 4 bases and J dropped 6 bases, with 22 bases sitting between them. Germline V gives CDR1 SGHVS, CDR2 FQNEAQ. For the CDR3, the DNA is TGTGCCAGCAGCTCAACCCGGGGAGTTTCCGTACGCGAGCAGTACTTC. It translates to CASSSTRGVSVREQYF.

The V call is TRBV5-1, the J call TRBJ2-1, with a weak D call TRBD2 (6 bases). Germline loops: CDR1 SGHRS, CDR2 YFSETQ. This CDR3 contains 17 residues. V was cut by 5 bases and J by 3 bases, with 21 bases left in between. CDR3 nucleotide sequence: TGCGCCAGCAGTCCTAGGGGCTTGGGACTCCGCTACAATGAGCAGTTCTTC. Translating it yields CASSPRGLGLRYNEQFF.

V gene TRBV12-5 combines with J gene TRBJ2-7; TRBD2 might be the D (6 bases). The CDR3 totals 11 residues. Germline V gene sequence: CDR1 LGHNT, CDR2 FRNRAP. Trimming removed 4 bases from V and 6 bases from J, with 7 bases in between. CDR3 sequence: CASGWGGEQYF. CDR3 nucleotides: TGTGCTAGTGGTTGGGGAGGCGAGCAGTACTTC.